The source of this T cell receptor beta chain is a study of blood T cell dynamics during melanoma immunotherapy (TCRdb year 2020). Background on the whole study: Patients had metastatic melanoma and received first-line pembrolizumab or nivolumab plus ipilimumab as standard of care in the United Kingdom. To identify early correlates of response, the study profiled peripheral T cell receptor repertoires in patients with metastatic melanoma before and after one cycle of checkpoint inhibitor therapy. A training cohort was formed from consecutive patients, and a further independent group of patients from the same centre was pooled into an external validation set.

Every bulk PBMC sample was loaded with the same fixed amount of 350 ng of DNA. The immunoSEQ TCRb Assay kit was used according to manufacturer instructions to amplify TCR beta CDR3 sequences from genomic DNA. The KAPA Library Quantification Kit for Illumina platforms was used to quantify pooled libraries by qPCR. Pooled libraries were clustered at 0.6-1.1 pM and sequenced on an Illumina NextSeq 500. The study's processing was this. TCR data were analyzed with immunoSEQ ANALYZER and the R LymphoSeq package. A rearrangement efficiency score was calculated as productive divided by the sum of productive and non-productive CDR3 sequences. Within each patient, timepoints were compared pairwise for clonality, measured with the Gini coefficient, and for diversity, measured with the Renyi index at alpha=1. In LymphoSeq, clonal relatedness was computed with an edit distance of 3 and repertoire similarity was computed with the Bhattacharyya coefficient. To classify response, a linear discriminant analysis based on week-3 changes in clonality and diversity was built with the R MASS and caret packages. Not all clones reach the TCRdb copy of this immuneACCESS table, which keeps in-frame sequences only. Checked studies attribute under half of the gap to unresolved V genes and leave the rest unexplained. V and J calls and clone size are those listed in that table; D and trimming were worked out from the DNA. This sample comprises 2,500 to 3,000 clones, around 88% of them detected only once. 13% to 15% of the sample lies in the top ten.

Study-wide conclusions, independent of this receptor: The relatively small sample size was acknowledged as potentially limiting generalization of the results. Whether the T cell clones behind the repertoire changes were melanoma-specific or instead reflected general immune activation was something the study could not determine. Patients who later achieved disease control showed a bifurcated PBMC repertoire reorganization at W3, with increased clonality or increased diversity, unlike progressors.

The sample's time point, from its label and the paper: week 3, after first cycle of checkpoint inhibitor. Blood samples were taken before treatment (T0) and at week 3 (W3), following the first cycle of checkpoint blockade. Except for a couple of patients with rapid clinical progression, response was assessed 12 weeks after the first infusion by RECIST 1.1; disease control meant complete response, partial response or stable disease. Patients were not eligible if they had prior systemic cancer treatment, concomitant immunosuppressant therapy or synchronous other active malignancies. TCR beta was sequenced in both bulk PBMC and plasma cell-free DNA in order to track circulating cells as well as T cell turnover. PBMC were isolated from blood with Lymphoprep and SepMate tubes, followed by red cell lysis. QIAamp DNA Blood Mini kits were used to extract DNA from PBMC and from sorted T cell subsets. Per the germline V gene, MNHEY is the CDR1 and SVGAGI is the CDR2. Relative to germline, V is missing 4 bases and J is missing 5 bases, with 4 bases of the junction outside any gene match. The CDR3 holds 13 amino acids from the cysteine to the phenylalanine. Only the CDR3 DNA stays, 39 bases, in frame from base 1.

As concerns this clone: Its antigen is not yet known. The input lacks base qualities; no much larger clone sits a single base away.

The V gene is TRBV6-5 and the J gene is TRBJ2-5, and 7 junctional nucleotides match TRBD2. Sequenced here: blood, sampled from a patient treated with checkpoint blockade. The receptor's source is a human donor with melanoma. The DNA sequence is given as TGTGCCAGCAGTTCACTAGCGCCGGAGACCCAGTACTTC. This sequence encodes CASSSLAPETQYF.